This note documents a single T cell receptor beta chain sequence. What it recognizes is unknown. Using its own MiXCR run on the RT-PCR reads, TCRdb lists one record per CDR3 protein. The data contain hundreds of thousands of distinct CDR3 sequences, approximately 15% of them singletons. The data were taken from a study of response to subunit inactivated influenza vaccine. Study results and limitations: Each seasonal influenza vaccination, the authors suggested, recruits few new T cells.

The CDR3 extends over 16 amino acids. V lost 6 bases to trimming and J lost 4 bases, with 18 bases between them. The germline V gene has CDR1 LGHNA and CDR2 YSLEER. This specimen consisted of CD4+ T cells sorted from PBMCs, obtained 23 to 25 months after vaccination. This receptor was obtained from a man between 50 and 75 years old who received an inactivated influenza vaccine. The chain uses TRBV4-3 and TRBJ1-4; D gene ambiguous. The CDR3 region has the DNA TGCGCCAGCAGTCCAAGTCAGACTAGAAGTAATGAAAAACTGTTTTTT. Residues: CASSPSQTRSNEKLFF.